This T cell receptor beta chain is from a study of T-cell reconstitution after alpha-beta-depleted transplantation in children (dated by TCRdb to 2015 to 2016). Study-level background: The study quantitatively tracked T-cell immune reconstitution after TCRalphabeta/CD19-depleted allogeneic hematopoietic cell transplantation in children using TCR repertoire profiling.

This clonotype has a single count. Its antigen remains undetermined. There are no base qualities to consult, and no much larger clone falls within one base. A read on its own is weak evidence. Inclusive of the bounding cysteine and phenylalanine, the CDR3 is 14 residues long. Left in the record is the CDR3 DNA by itself, 42 bases read in frame from the first base. Relative to germline, V is missing 4 bases and J is missing 8 bases, with 7 bases of the junction outside any gene match. According to the germline V gene (reference sequence), CDR1 reads SEHNR and CDR2 reads FQNEAQ. The library came from PCR. The run used an Illumina HiSeq 2500. Molecular barcoding was employed in the preparation of TCR libraries, with unique molecular identifiers being used to normalize TCRbeta repertoire quantification. TCRdb applied fastp at Q25 and MiXCR to the public reads, then kept only in-frame beta chains. CDR3 protein duplicates are merged, each entry listing the most common genes and DNA. Counted in this sample were 640,000 or so distinct CDR3 sequences; approximately 17% of them appeared once. About 1.1% of the sample belongs to the ten largest clones.

The specimen comprised PBMCs from the stem cell graft donor, sampled from the stem cell graft. Rearrangement joined TRBV7-9 to TRBJ2-1; 8 central bases correspond to TRBD2. The clonotype comes from a human donor who donated a stem cell graft to a child with acute myeloid leukemia. The nucleotides read TGTGCCAGCAGCTCGGAGCGGGGGATATATGAGCAGTTCTTC. It codes for CASSSERGIYEQFF.